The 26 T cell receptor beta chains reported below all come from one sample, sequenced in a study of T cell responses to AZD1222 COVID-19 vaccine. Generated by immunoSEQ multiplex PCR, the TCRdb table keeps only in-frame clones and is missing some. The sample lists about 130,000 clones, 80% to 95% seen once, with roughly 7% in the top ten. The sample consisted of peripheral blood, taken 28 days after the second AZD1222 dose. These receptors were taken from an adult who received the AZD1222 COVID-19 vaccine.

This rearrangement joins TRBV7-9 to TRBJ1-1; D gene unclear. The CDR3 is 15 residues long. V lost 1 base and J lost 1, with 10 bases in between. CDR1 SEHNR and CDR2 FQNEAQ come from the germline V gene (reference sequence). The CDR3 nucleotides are TGTGCCAGCAGCTTAGTGGTCAGGTGGAACACTGAAGCTTTCTTT. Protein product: CASSLVVRWNTEAFF.

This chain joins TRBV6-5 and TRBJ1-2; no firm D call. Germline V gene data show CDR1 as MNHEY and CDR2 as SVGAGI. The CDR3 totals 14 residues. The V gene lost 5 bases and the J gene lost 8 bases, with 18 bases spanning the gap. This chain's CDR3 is CASSTSGFRGGYTF. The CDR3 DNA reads TGTGCCAGCAGTACCTCGGGGTTTCGAGGCGGCTACACCTTC.

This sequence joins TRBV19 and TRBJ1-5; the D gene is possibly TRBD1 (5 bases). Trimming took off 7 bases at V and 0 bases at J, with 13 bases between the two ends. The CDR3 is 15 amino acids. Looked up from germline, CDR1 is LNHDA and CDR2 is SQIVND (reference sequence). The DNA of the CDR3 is TGTGCCAGTACCCCAACAGGTGATAGCAATCAGCCCCAGCATTTT. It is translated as CASTPTGDSNQPQHF.

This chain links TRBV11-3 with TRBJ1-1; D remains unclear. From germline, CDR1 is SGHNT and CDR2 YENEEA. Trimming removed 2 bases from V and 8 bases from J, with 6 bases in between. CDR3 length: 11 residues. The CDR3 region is CASSLSQEAFF. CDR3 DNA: TGTGCCAGCAGCTTATCCCAGGAAGCTTTCTTT. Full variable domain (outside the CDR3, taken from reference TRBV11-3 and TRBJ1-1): EAGVVQSPRYKIIEKKQPVAFWCNPISGHNTLYWYLQNLGQGPELLIRYENEEAVDDSQLPKDRFSAERLKGVDSTLKIQPAELGDSAVYLCASSLSQEAFFGQGTRLTVV.

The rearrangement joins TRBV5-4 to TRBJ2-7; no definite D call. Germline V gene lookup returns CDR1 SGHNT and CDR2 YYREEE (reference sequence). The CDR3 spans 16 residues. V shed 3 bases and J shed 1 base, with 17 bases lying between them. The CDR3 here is CASSSPGTLKSYEQYF. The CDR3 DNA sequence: TGTGCCAGCAGCTCCCCTGGAACACTTAAGTCCTACGAGCAGTACTTC.

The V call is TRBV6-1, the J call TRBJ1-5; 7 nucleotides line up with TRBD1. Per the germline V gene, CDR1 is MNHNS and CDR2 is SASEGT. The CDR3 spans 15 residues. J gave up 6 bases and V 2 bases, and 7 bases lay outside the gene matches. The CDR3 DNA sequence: TGTGCCAGCAGTGAAATGACAGGGTGGGCTCAGCCCCAGCATTTT. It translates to CASSEMTGWAQPQHF.

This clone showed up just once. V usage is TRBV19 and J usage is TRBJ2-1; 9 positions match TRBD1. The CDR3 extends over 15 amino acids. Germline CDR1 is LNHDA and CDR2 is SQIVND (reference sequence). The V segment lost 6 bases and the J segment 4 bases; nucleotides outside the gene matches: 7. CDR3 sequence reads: CASSHRDRDYNEQFF. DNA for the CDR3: TGTGCCAGTAGCCACCGGGACAGGGATTACAATGAGCAGTTCTTC.

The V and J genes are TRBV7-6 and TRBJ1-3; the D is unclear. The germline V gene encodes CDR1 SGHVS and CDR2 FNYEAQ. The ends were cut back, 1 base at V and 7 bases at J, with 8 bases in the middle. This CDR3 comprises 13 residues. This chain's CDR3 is CASSLDPQNTIYF. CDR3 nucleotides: TGTGCCAGCAGCTTAGATCCCCAGAACACCATATATTTT.

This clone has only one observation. DNA of the CDR3: TGTGCCTGGGAACCCGGGGGGGGATCTTACAATGAGCAGTTCTTC. It translates to CAWEPGGGSYNEQFF. The gene calls are TRBV30 and TRBJ2-1, with TRBD2 matching 8 bases. The CDR3 contains 15 residues. The J segment lost 4 bases and the V segment lost 5 bases, leaving 10 bases of the junction unmatched. Germline V gives CDR1 GTSNPN, CDR2 SVGIG (reference sequence).

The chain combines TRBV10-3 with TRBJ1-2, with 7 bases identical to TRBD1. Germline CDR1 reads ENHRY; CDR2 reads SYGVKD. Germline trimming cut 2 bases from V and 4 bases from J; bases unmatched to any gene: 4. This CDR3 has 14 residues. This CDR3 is CAISEEGASYGYTF. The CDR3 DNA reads TGTGCCATCAGTGAGGAGGGGGCAAGCTATGGCTACACCTTC.

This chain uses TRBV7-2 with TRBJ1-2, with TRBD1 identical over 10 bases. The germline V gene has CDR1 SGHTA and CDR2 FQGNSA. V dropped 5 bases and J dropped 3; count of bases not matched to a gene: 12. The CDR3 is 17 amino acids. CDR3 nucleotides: TGTGCCAGCAGCCCCCAACCGGGACAGGGGTCCCACTATGGCTACACCTTC. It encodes CASSPQPGQGSHYGYTF. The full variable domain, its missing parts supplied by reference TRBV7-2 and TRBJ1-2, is GAGVSQSPSNKVTEKGKDVELRCDPISGHTALYWYRQSLGQGLEFLIYFQGNSAPDKSGLPSDRFSAERTGGSVSTLTIQRTQQEDSAVYLCASSPQPGQGSHYGYTFGSGTRLTVV.

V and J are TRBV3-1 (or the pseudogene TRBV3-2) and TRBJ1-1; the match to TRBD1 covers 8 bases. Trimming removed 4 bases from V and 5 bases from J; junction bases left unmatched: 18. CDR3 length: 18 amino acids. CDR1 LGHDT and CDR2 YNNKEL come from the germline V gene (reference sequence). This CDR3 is CASSRRRRGQARGTEAFF. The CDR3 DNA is TGTGCCAGCAGCCGCAGGCGGCGGGGACAGGCTAGGGGGACTGAAGCTTTCTTT.

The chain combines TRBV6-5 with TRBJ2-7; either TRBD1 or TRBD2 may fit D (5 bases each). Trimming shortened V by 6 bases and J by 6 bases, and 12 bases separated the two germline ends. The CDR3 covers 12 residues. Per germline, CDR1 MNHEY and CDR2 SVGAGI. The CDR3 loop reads CASRDTRGEQYF. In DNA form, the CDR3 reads TGTGCCAGCAGGGACACGAGGGGCGAGCAGTACTTC.

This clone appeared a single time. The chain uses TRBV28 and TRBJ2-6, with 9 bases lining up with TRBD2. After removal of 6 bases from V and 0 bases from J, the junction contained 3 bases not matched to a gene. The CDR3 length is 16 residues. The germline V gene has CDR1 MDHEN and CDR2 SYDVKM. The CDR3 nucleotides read TGTGCCAGCAGCGCGGGAGGGGTCTCTGGGGCCAACGTCCTGACTTTC. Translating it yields CASSAGGVSGANVLTF.

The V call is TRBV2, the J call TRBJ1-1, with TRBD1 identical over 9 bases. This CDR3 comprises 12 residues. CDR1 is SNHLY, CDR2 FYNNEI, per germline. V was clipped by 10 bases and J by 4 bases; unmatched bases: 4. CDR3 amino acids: CATYRGRTEAFF. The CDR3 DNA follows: TGTGCCACCTACAGGGGGCGCACTGAAGCTTTCTTT.

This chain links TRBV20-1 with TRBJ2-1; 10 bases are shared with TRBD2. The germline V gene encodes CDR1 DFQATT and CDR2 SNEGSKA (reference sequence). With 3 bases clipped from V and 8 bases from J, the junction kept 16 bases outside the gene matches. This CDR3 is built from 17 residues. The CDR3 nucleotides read TGCAGTGCTAGTGACCCTAACCAGCGGGGGGGTTCCCATGAGCAGTTCTTC. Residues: CSASDPNQRGGSHEQFF.

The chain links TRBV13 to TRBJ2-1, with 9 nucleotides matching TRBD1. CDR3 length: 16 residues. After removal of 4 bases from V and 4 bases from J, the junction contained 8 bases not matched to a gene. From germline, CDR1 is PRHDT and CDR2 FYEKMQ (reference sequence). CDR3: CASSSLLGQGYNEQFF. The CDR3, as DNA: TGTGCCAGCAGCTCACTCCTGGGACAGGGATACAATGAGCAGTTCTTC.

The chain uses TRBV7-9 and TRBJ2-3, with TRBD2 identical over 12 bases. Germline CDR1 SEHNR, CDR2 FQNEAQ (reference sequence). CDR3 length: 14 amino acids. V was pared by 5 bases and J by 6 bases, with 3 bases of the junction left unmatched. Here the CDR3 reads CASSASGGADTQYF. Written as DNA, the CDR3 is TGTGCCAGCAGCGCTAGCGGGGGGGCCGATACGCAGTATTTT. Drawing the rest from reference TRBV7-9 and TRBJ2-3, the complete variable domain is DTGVSQNPRHKITKRGQNVTFRCDPISEHNRLYWYRQTLGQGPEFLTYFQNEAQLEKSRLLSDRFSAERPKGSFSTLEIQRTEQGDSAMYLCASSASGGADTQYFGPGTRLTVL.

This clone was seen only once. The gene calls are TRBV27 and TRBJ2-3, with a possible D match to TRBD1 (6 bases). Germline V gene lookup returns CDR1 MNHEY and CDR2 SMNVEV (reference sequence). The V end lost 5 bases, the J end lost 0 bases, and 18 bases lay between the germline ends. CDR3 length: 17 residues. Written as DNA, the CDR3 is TGTGCCAGCAGTCTCCTAGGCCGACAGGTTAGCACAGATACGCAGTATTTT. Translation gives CASSLLGRQVSTDTQYF.

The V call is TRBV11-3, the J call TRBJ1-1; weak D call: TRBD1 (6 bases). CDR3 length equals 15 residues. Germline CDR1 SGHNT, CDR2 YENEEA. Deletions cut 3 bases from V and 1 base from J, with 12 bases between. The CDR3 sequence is CASSFDRKQNTEAFF. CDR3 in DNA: TGTGCCAGCAGCTTCGACAGGAAACAGAACACTGAAGCTTTCTTT.

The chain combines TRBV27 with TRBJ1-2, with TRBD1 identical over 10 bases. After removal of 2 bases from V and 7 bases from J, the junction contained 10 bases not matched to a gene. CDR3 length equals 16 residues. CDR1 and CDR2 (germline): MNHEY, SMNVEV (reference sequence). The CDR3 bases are TGTGCCAGCAGTTTACTTCCGGGACAGGGGAAAGGTGGCTACACCTTC. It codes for CASSLLPGQGKGGYTF.

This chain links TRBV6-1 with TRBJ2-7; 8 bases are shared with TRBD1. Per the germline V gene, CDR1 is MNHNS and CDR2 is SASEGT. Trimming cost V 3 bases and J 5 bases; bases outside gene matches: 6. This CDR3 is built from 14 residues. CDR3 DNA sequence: TGTGCCAGCAGTGATTGGACAGGGAGGAACGAGCAGTACTTC. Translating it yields CASSDWTGRNEQYF.

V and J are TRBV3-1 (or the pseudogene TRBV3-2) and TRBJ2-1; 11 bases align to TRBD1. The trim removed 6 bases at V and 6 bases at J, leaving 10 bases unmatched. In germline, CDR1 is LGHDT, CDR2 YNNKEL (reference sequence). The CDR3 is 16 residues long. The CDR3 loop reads CASRPPGQGVSNEQFF. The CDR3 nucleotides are TGTGCCAGCAGGCCGCCGGGACAGGGGGTTAGCAATGAGCAGTTCTTC.

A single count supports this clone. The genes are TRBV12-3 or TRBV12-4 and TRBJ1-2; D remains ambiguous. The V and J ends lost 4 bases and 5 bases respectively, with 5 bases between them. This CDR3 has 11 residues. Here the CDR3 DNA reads TGTGCCAGCAGTTCTGGTTATGGCTACACCTTC. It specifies CASSSGYGYTF.

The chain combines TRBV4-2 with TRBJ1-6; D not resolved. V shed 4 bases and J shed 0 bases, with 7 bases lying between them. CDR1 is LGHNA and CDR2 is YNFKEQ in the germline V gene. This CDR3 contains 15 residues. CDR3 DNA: TGTGCCAGCAGCCCCGATGGCTCCTATAATTCACCCCTCCACTTT. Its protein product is CASSPDGSYNSPLHF.

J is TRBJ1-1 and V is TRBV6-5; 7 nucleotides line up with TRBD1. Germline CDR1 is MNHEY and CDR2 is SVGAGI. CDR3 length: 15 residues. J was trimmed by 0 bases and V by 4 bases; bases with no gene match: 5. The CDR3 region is CASSSETGLNTEAFF. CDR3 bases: TGTGCCAGCAGTTCCGAGACAGGGTTGAACACTGAAGCTTTCTTT.